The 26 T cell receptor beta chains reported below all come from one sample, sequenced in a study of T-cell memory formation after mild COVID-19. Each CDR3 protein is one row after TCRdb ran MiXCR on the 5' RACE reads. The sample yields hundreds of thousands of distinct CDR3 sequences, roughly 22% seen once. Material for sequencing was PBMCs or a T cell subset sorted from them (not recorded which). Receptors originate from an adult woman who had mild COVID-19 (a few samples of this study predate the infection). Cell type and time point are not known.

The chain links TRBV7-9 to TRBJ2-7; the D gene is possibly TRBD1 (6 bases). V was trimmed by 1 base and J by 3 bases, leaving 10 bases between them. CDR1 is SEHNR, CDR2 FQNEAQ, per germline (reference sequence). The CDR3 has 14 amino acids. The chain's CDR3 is CASSLGGTIYEQYF. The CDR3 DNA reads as TGTGCCAGCAGCTTAGGAGGGACAATCTACGAGCAGTACTTC.

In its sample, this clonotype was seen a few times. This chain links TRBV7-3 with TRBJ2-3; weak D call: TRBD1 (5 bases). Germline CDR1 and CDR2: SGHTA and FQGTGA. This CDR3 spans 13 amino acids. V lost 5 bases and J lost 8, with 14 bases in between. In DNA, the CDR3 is TGTGCCAGCAGCAAAGGGGTGACCGGTACGCAGTATTTT. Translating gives CASSKGVTGTQYF.

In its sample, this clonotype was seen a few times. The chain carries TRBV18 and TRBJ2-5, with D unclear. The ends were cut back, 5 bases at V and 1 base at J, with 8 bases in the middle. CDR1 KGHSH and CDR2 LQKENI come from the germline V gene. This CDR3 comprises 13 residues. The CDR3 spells CASSMVLQETQYF. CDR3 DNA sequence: TGTGCCAGCTCAATGGTTCTCCAAGAGACCCAGTACTTC. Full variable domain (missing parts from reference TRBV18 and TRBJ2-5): NAGVMQNPRHLVRRRGQEARLRCSPMKGHSHVYWYRQLPEEGLKFMVYLQKENIIDESGMPKERFSAEFPKEGPSILRIQQVVRGDSAAYFCASSMVLQETQYFGPGTRLLVL.

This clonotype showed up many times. In nucleotides, the CDR3 is TGTGCCAGCAGCCTCTGGGGGAGGAGCACAGATACGCAGTATTTT. Amino acids: CASSLWGRSTDTQYF. The chain is built from TRBV7-2 and TRBJ2-3, with a possible D match to TRBD2 (6 bases). The CDR3 loop spans 15 amino acids. Trimming stripped 5 bases from V and 0 bases from J, with 12 bases between. CDR1 is SGHTA, CDR2 FQGNSA, per germline.

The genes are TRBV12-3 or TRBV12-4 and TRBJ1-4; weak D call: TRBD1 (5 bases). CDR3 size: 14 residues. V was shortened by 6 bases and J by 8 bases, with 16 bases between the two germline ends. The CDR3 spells CASSLKGAREKLFF. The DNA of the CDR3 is TGTGCCAGCAGCCTTAAAGGGGCTCGGGAAAAACTGTTTTTT.

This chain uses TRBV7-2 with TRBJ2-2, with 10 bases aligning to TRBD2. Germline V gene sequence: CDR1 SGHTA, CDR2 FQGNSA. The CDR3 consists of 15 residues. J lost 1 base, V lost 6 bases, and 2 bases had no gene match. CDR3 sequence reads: CASRWTSGNTGELFF. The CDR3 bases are TGTGCCAGCAGGTGGACTAGCGGGAACACCGGGGAGCTGTTTTTT.

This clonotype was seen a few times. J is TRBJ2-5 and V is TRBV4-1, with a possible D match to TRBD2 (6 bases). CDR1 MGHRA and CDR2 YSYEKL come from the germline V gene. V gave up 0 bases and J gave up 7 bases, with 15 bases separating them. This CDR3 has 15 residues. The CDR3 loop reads CASSQDPGGVGTQYF. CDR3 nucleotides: TGCGCCAGCAGCCAAGATCCCGGCGGGGTTGGGACCCAGTACTTC.

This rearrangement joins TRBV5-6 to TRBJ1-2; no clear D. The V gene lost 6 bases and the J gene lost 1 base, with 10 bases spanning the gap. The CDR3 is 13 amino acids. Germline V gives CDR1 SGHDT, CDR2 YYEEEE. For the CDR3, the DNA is TGTGCCAGCACCTATGTAGGTAACTATGGCTACACCTTC. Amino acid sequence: CASTYVGNYGYTF.

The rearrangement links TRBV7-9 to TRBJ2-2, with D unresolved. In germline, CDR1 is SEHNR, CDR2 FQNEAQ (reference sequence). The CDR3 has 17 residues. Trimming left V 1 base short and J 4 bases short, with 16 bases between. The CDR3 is CASSLGSMSGSTGELFF. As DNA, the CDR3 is TGTGCCAGCAGCTTAGGTTCTATGTCCGGAAGCACCGGGGAGCTGTTTTTT.

CDR3 sequence reads: CASSRLAGEVNEQFF. The CDR3 DNA reads as TGTGCCAGCAGTCGACTAGCGGGAGAGGTCAATGAGCAGTTCTTC. The chain carries TRBV12-3 or TRBV12-4 and TRBJ2-1; 12 bases match TRBD2. V shed 5 bases, J shed 6 bases, and the junction held 5 bases outside the gene matches. There are 15 residues in the CDR3.

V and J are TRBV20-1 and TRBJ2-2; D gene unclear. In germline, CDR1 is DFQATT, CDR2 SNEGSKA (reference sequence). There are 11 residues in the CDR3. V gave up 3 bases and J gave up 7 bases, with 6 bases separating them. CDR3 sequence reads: CSARLSGELFF. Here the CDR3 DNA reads TGCAGTGCTAGGCTAAGCGGGGAGCTGTTTTTT.

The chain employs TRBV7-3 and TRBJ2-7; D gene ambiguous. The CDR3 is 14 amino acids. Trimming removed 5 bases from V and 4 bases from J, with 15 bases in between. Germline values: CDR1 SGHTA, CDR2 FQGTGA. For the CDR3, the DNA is TGTGCCAGCAGCCCCGGCCTGGGCGGTTACGAGCAGTACTTC. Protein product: CASSPGLGGYEQYF.

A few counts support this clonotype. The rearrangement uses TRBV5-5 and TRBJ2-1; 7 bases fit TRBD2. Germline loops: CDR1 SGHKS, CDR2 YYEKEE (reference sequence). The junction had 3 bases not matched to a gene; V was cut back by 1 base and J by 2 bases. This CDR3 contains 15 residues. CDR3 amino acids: CASSLIAGAYNEQFF. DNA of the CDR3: TGTGCCAGCAGCTTGATCGCGGGAGCCTACAATGAGCAGTTCTTC.

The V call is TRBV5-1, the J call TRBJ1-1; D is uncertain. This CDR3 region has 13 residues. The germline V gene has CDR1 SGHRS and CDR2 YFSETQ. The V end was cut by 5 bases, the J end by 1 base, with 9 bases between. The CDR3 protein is CASSKGPNTEAFF. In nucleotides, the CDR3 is TGCGCCAGCAGTAAGGGCCCGAACACTGAAGCTTTCTTT.

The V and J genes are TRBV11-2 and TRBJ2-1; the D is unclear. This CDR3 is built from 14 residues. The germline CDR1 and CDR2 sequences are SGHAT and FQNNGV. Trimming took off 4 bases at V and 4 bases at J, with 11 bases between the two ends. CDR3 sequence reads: CASSSAAAYNEQFF. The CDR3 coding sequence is TGTGCCAGCAGCTCCGCGGCGGCGTACAATGAGCAGTTCTTC.

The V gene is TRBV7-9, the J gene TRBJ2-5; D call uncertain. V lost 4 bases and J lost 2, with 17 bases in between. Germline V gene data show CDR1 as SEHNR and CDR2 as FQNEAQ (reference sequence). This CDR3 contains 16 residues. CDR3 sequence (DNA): TGTGCCAGCAGCTCCCTTGAGGTACCAATACAAGAGACCCAGTACTTC. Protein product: CASSSLEVPIQETQYF.

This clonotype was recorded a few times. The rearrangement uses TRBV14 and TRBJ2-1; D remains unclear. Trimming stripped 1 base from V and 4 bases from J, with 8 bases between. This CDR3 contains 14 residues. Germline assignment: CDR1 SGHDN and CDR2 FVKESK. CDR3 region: CASSQVGPYNEQFF. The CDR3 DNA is TGTGCCAGCAGCCAAGTTGGGCCGTACAATGAGCAGTTCTTC. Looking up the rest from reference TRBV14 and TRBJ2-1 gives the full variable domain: EAGVTQFPSHSVIEKGQTVTLRCDPISGHDNLYWYRRVMGKEIKFLLHFVKESKQDESGMPNNRFLAERTGGTYSTLKVQPAELEDSGVYFCASSQVGPYNEQFFGPGTRLTVL.

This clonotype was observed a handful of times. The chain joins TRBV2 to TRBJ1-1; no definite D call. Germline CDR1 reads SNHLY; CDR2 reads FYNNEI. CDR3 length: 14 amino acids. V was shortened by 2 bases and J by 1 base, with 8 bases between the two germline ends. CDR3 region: CASSEFKGNTEAFF. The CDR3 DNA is TGTGCCAGCAGTGAATTTAAGGGGAACACTGAAGCTTTCTTT.

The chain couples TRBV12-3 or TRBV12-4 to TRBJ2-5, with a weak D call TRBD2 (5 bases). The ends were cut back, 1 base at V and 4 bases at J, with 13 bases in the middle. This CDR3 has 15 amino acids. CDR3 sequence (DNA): TGTGCCAGCAGTTTAGGCGGGTGGGGTGGAGAGACCCAGTACTTC. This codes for CASSLGGWGGETQYF.

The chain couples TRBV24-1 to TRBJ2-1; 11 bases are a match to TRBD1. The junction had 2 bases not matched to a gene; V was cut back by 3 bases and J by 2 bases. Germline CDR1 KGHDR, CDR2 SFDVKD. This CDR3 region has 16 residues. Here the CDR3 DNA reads TGTGCCACCAGTGATCGGACAGGGGGCGCCTACAATGAGCAGTTCTTC. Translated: CATSDRTGGAYNEQFF.

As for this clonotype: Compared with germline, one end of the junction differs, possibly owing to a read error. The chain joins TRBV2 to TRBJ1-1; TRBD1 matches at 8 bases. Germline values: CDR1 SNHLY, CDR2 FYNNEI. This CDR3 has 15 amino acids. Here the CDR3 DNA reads TGTGTCAGCAGACAGGGGATCGATCGTAACACTGAAGCTTTCTTT. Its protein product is CVSRQGIDRNTEAFF.

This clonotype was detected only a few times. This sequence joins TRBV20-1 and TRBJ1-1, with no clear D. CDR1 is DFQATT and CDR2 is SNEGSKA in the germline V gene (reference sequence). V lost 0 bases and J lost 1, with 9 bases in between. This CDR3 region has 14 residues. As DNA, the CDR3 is TGCAGTGCTAGAGATCCGGCTGGGAACACTGAAGCTTTCTTT. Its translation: CSARDPAGNTEAFF.

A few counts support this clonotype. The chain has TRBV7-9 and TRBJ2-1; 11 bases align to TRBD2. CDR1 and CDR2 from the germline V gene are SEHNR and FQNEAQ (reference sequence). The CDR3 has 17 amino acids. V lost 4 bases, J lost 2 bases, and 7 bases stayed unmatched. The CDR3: CASSSIAGGLPYNEQFF. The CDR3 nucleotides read TGTGCCAGCAGCTCGATAGCGGGGGGGTTGCCCTACAATGAGCAGTTCTTC.

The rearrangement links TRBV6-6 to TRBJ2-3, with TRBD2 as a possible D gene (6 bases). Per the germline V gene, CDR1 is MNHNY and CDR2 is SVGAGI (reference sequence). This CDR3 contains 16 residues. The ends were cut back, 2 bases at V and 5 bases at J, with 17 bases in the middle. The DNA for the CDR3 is TGTGCCAGCAGTTACCAAAGCGGGTTCCGGGGAGATACGCAGTATTTT. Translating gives CASSYQSGFRGDTQYF.

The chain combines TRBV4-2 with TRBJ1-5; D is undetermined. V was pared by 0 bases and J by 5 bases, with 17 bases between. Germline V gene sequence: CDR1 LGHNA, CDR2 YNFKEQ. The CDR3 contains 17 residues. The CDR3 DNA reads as TGTGCCAGCAGCCAAGATCCGTTGGCCGGGTCGGATCAGCCCCAGCATTTT. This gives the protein CASSQDPLAGSDQPQHF.

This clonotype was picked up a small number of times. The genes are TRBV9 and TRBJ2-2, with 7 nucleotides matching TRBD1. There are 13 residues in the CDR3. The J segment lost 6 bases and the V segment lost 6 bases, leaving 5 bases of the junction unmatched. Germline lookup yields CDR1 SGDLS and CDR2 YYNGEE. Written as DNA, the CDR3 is TGTGCCAGCAACAACCAGGGGGCCGGGGAGCTGTTTTTT. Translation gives CASNNQGAGELFF.